Listed below are T cell receptor beta chains from one sample, sequenced in a study of PD-L1 blockade in urothelial cancer. This table comes from immunoSEQ multiplex PCR, and its TCRdb copy is limited to in-frame clones, with some not included. This table holds about 29,000 clones, roughly 80% found once. The specimen was PBMCs, collected around atezolizumab (anti-PD-L1) treatment. Every receptor here comes from a man aged 65 to 85 with urothelial cancer. CDR3s include the opening cysteine and the closing phenylalanine or tryptophan. The D gene is left open where the match is weak. Only some rows state a clone size, as once, few, many or a class for expanded clones.

j_call	v_call	clone_size	d_call	cdr3_aa	cdr3_nt
TRBJ1-1	TRBV5-1	-	-	CASSLGQEYTEAFF	TGCGCCAGCAGCTTGGGACAGGAGTACACTGAAGCTTTCTTT
TRBJ1-1	TRBV7-2	-	-	CASSKTGNTEAFF	TGTGCCAGCAGCAAGACAGGGAACACTGAAGCTTTCTTT
TRBJ1-4	TRBV7-2	-	TRBD1	CASSLVGQGSEKLFF	TGTGCCAGCAGCTTAGTAGGACAGGGTAGCGAAAAACTGTTTTTT
TRBJ2-7	TRBV18	-	-	CASSPLGQDYEQYF	TGTGCCAGCTCACCACTAGGACAAGATTACGAGCAGTACTTC
TRBJ2-2	TRBV19	-	-	CASTPTGYTGELFF	TGTGCCAGTACTCCGACAGGTTACACCGGGGAGCTGTTTTTT
TRBJ1-1	TRBV23-1	once	-	CASSQSGGTEAFF	TGCGCCAGCAGTCAATCAGGAGGGACTGAAGCTTTCTTT
TRBJ2-5	TRBV15	-	TRBD2	CATSRASGISETQYF	TGTGCCACCAGCAGGGCTAGCGGGATCTCAGAGACCCAGTACTTC
TRBJ2-3	TRBV19	-	-	CASSIENRRTDTQYF	TGTGCCAGTAGTATAGAGAACAGACGCACAGATACGCAGTATTTT
TRBJ2-1	TRBV5-1	-	-	CASIGGYNEQFF	TGCGCCAGCATCGGGGGCTACAATGAGCAGTTCTTC
TRBJ1-3	TRBV6-6	-	-	CASSSVSGQYF	TGTGCCAGCAGTAGTGTTTCAGGACAGTATTTT
TRBJ2-2	TRBV5-1	-	TRBD1	CASSRLRQGDTGELFF	TGCGCCAGCAGCCGCCTTCGGCAGGGGGACACCGGGGAGCTGTTTTTT
TRBJ1-3	TRBV2	-	TRBD1	CASSPGQGNSGNTIYF	TGTGCCAGCAGTCCGGGACAGGGTAACTCTGGAAACACCATATATTTT
TRBJ2-1	TRBV28	-	TRBD1	CASLPQGADNEQFF	TGTGCCAGCCTACCTCAGGGGGCCGACAATGAGCAGTTCTTC